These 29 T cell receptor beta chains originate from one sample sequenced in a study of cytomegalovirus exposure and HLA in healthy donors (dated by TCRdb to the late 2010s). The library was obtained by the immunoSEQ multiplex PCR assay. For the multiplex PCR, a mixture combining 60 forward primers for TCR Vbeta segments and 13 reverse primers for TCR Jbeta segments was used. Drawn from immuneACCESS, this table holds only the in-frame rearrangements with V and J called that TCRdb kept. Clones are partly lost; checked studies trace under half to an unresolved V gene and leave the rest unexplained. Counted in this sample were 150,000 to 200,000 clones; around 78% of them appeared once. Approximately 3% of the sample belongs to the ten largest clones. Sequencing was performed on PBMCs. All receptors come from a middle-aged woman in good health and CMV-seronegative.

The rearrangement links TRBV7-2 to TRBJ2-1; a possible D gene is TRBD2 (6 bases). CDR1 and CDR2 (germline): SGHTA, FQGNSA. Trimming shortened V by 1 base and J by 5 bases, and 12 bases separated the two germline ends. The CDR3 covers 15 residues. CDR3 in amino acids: CASSLVLAPDNEQFF. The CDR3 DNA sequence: TGTGCCAGCAGCTTAGTGCTAGCGCCGGACAATGAGCAGTTCTTC.

The CDR3 nucleotides are TGTGCCAGCAGTGAATATGGTGACAGCTATGGCTACACCTTC. Its protein is CASSEYGDSYGYTF. This chain connects TRBV25-1 to TRBJ1-2; TRBD1 might be the D (5 bases). Deletions cut 0 bases from V and 4 bases from J, with 9 bases between. This CDR3 spans 14 amino acids. Germline V CDR1 and CDR2: MGHDK, SYGVNS.

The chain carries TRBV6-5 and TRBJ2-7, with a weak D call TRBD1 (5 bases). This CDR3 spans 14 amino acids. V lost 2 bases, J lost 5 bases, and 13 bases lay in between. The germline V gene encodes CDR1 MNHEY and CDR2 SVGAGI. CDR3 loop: CASSYRLQANEQYF. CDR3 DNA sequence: TGTGCCAGCAGTTACCGGCTACAGGCTAACGAGCAGTACTTC.

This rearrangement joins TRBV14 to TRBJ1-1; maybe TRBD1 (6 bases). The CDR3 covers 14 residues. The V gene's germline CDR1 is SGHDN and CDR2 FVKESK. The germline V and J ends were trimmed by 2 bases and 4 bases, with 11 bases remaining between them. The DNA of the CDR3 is TGTGCCAGCAGCCAAAACAGGGAACTCACTGAAGCTTTCTTT. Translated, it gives CASSQNRELTEAFF.

CDR3 sequence reads: CASSPGTGGYYEQYF. In nucleotides, the CDR3 is TGTGCCAGCAGTCCCGGGACAGGGGGGTACTACGAGCAGTACTTC. This rearrangement joins TRBV28 to TRBJ2-7; 11 bases are shared with TRBD1. J lost 3 bases, V lost 5 bases, and 6 bases had no gene match. CDR1 and CDR2 from the germline V gene are MDHEN and SYDVKM. The CDR3 is 15 residues long.

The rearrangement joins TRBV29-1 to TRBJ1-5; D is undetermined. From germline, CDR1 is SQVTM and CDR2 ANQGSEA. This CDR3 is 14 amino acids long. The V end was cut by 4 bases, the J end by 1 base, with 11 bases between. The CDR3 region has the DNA TGCAGCGTTGCCGGGGATGTGAGCAATCAGCCCCAGCATTTT. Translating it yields CSVAGDVSNQPQHF.

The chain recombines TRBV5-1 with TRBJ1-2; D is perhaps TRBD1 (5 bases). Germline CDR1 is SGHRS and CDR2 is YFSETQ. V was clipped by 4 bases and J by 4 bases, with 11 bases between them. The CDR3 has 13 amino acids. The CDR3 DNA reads TGCGCCAGCAGCCTGACAGAGACCTATGGCTACACCTTC. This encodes CASSLTETYGYTF.

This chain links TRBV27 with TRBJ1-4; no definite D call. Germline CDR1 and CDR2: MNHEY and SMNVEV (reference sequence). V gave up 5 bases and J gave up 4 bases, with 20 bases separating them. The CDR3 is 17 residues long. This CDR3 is CASSPSFGGALNEKLFF. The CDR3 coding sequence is TGTGCCAGCAGTCCGTCCTTTGGAGGAGCTCTTAATGAAAAACTGTTTTTT.

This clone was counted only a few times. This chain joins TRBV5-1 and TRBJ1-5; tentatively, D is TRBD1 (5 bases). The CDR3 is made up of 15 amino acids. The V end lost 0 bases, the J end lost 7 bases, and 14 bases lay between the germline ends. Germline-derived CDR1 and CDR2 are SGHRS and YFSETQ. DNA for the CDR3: TGCGCCAGCAGCTTGGAGTCTGGGGCCGGGCAGCCCCAGCATTTT. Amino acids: CASSLESGAGQPQHF.

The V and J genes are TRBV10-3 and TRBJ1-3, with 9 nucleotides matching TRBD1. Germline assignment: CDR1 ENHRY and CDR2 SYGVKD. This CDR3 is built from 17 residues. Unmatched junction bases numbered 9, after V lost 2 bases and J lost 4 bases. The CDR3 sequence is CAISEPGQGVSGNTIYF. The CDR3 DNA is TGTGCCATCAGTGAGCCGGGACAGGGAGTATCCGGAAACACCATATATTTT.

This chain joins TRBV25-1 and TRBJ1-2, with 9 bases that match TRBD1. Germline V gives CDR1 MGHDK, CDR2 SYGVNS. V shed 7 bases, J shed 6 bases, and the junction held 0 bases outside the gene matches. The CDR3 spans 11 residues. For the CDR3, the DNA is TGTGCCAGCAACAGGGGGCATGGCTACACCTTC. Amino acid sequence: CASNRGHGYTF.

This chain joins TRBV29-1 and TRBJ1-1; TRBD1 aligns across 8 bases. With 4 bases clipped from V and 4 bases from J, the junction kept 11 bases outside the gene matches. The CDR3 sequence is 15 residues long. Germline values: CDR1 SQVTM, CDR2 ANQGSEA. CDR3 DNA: TGCAGCGTTGGTCCCTTTCAGGGGGCCGTCACTGAAGCTTTCTTT. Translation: CSVGPFQGAVTEAFF.

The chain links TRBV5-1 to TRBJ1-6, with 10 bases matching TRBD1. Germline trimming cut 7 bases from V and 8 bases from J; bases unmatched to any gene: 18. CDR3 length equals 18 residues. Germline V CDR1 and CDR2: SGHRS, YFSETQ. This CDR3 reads CASAKGTGTGVSDSPLHF. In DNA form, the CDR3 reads TGCGCCAGCGCTAAGGGCACCGGGACAGGGGTTTCTGATTCACCCCTCCACTTT. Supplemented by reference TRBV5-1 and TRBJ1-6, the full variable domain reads KAGVTQTPRYLIKTRGQQVTLSCSPISGHRSVSWYQQTPGQGLQFLFEYFSETQRNKGNFPGRFSGRQFSNSRSEMNVSTLELGDSALYLCASAKGTGTGVSDSPLHFGNGTRLTVT.

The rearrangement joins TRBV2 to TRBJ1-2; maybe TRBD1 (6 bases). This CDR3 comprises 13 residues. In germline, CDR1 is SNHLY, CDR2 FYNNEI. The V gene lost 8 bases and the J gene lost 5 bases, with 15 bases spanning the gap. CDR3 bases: TGTGCCAGCGGGTACAGGGATTATTATGGCTACACCTTC. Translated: CASGYRDYYGYTF.

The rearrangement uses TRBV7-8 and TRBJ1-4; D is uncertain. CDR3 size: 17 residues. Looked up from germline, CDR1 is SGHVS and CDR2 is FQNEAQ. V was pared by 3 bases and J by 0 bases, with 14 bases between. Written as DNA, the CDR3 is TGTGCCAGCAGCTTTGAGACACGTGCGTCAACTAATGAAAAACTGTTTTTT. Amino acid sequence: CASSFETRASTNEKLFF. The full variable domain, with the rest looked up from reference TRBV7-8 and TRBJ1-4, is GAGVSQSPRYKVAKRGQDVALRCDPISGHVSLFWYQQALGQGPEFLTYFQNEAQLDKSGLPSDRFFAERPEGSVSTLKIQRTQQEDSAVYLCASSFETRASTNEKLFFGSGTQLSVL.

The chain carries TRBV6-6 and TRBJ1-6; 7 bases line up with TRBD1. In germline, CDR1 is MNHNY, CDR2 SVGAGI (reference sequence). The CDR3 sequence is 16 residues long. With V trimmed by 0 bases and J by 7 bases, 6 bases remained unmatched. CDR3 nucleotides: TGTGCCAGCAGTTACTCGAGTTCAGGGGGAAATTCACCCCTCCACTTT. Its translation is CASSYSSSGGNSPLHF.

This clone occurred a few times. CDR3 in amino acids: CASATLGGGEKLFF. As DNA, the CDR3 is TGTGCCAGCGCCACGCTCGGGGGTGGCGAAAAACTGTTTTTT. The chain links TRBV5-6 to TRBJ1-4; TRBD1 might be the D (5 bases). This CDR3 spans 14 amino acids. Germline V CDR1 and CDR2: SGHDT, YYEEEE. V lost 7 bases and J 8 bases, leaving 18 bases between the germline ends.

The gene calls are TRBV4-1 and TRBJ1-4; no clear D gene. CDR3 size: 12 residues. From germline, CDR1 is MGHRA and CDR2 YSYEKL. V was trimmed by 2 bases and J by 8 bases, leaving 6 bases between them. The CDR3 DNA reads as TGCGCCAGCAGCCAATCGAGGGAAAAACTGTTTTTT. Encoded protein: CASSQSREKLFF.

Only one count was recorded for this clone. In nucleotides, the CDR3 is TGTGCCACCTCGGCGCTACAGGGGGCTGGCTACACCTTC. It is translated as CATSALQGAGYTF. The J gene is TRBJ1-2, the V gene TRBV15; the match to TRBD1 covers 9 bases. The germline V gene has CDR1 LNHNV and CDR2 YYDKDF (reference sequence). Trimming took 8 bases from V and 7 from J; bases not matched to a gene: 8. The CDR3 runs 13 residues.

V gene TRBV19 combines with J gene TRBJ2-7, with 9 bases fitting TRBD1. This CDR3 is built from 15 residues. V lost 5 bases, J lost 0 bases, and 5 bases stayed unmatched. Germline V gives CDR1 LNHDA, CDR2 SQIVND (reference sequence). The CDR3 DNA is TGTGCCAGTAGTCCAGGACAGGGGACCTCCTACGAGCAGTACTTC. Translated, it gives CASSPGQGTSYEQYF.

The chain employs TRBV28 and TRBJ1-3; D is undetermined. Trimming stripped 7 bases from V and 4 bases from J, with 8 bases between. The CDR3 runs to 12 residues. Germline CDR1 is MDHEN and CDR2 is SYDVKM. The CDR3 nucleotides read TGTGCCAGCAAGCTACAGGGAAACACCATATATTTT. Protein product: CASKLQGNTIYF.

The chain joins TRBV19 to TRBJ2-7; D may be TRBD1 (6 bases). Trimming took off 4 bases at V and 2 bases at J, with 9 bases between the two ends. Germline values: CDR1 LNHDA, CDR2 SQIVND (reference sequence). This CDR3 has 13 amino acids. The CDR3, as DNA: TGTGCCAGTAGTACCGACAGGACCTACGAGCAGTACTTC. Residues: CASSTDRTYEQYF.

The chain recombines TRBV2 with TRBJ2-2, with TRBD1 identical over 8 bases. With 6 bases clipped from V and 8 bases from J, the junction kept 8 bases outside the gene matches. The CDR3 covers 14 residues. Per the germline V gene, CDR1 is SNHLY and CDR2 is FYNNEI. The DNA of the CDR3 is TGTGCCAGCAGAGTCCAGGGGGCAGGAGGGGAGCTGTTTTTT. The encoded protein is CASRVQGAGGELFF.

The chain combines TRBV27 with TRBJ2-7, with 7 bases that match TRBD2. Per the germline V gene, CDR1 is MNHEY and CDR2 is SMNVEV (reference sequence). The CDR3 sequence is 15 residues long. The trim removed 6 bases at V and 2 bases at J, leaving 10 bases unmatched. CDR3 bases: TGTGCCAGCAGCATCGGACTAGGGCGGACCTACGAGCAGTACTTC. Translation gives CASSIGLGRTYEQYF.

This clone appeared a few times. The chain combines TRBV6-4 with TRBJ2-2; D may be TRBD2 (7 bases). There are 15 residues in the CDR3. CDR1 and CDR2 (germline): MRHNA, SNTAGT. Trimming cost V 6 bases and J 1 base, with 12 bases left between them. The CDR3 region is CASSEGGENTGELFF. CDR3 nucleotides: TGTGCCAGCAGCGAGGGGGGGGAGAACACCGGGGAGCTGTTTTTT.

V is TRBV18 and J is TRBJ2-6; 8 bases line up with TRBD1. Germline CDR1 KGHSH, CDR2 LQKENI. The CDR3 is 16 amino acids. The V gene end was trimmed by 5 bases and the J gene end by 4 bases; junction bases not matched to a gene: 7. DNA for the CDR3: TGTGCCAGCTCAGCTTACAGGGGGACAGGGGCCAACGTCCTGACTTTC. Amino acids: CASSAYRGTGANVLTF. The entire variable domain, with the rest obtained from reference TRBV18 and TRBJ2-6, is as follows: NAGVMQNPRHLVRRRGQEARLRCSPMKGHSHVYWYRQLPEEGLKFMVYLQKENIIDESGMPKERFSAEFPKEGPSILRIQQVVRGDSAAYFCASSAYRGTGANVLTFGAGSRLTVL.

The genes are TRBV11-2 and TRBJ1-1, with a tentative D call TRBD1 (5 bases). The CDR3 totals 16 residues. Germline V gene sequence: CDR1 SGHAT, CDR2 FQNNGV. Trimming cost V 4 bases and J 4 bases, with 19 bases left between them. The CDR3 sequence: CASSSPVKYRGTEAFF. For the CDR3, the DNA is TGTGCCAGCAGCTCCCCGGTCAAATATAGGGGCACTGAAGCTTTCTTT.

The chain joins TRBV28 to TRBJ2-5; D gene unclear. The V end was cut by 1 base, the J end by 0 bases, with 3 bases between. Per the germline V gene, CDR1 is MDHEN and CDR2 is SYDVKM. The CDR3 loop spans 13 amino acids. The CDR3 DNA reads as TGTGCCAGCAGTTTATTCTACCAAGAGACCCAGTACTTC. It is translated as CASSLFYQETQYF. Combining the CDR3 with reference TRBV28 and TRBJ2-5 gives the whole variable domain DVKVTQSSRYLVKRTGEKVFLECVQDMDHENMFWYRQDPGLGLRLIYFSYDVKMKEKGDIPEGYSVSREKKERFSLILESASTNQTSMYLCASSLFYQETQYFGPGTRLLVL.

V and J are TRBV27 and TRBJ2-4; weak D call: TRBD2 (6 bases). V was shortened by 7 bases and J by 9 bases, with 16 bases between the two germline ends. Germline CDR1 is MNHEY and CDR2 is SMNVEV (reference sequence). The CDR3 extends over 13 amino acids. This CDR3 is CASTTAGRSIQYF. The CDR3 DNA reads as TGTGCCAGCACCACGGCAGGGAGGAGCATTCAGTACTTC.